The TCR beta chain described here comes from a study of human T cells and chemical hapten exposure. This clonotype has at least ten counts. Its antigen is unidentified. Specified time point: patch test 3, about 24 weeks after DPC sensitization. Treatment meaning: therapeutic diphenylcyclopropenone sensitization with weekly scalp DPC. Blood, whole and unfractionated, served as the source for total RNA extraction. CDR3 length equals 12 residues. Looked up from germline, CDR1 is LGHDT and CDR2 is YNNKEL (reference sequence). Between the trimmed V and J ends, which lost 4 bases and 2 bases, there was a span of 6 bases. TCRdb fed the RACE reads into MiXCR, producing one record per CDR3 protein. The sample has 30,000 to 40,000 distinct CDR3 sequences; roughly 13% are singletons. General study points: Healthy people's immune response may differ from that of the donors, who had alopecia.

Material: whole blood, obtained in connection with sensitization to the hapten diphenylcyclopropenone (DPC). The sequence derives from a woman between 40 and 55 years old with alopecia areata. Some clones in this sample may be carry-over from other donors' samples. V usage is TRBV3-1 and J usage is TRBJ2-7; possibly TRBD2 for D (6 bases). The CDR3: CASSPGAYEQYF. CDR3 nucleotides: TGTGCCAGCAGCCCGGGGGCCTACGAGCAGTACTTC.